The 21 T cell receptor beta chains below come from one sample, sequenced in a study of CD8 T cells in Susac syndrome. RNA was extracted with the RNeasy kit, and a quantity of about 0.45 to 1 ug was reverse transcribed using random hexamers. TCRdb reprocessed the immunoSEQ multiplex PCR reads with MiXCR, giving one entry per CDR3 protein. The sample records roughly 190,000 distinct CDR3 sequences, more than 85% being singletons. The sequencing sample was made of CD4+ T cells from PBMCs. The receptors derive from a human donor with Susac syndrome.

The chain uses TRBV6-5 and TRBJ2-7; 7 nucleotides agree with TRBD1. The CDR3 consists of 13 residues. From germline, CDR1 is MNHEY and CDR2 SVGAGI. The trim removed 4 bases at V and 3 bases at J, leaving 3 bases unmatched. The DNA of the CDR3 is TGTGCCAGCAGTTGGGGACAGAACTACGAGCAGTACTTC. It is translated as CASSWGQNYEQYF.

The rearrangement uses TRBV20-1 and TRBJ1-5; TRBD1 matches 8 bases. The germline V gene encodes CDR1 DFQATT and CDR2 SNEGSKA (reference sequence). V lost 3 bases, J lost 7 bases, and 8 bases stayed unmatched. This CDR3 has 14 amino acids. The CDR3 nucleotides are TGCAGTGCTAGTCCCGGACAGGGCGGACAGCCCCAGCATTTT. Encoded protein: CSASPGQGGQPQHF.

The chain links TRBV5-1 to TRBJ2-3, with 9 positions matching TRBD2. V lost 7 bases and J lost 2; bases outside the gene matches: 8. Germline CDR1 is SGHRS and CDR2 is YFSETQ. The CDR3 loop spans 15 amino acids. CDR3 in DNA: TGCGCCAGCCTACTGACTAGCGGACACACAGATACGCAGTATTTT. Translated: CASLLTSGHTDTQYF.

This chain links TRBV20-1 with TRBJ1-5; weak D call: TRBD1 (6 bases). The germline CDR1 and CDR2 sequences are DFQATT and SNEGSKA (reference sequence). Deletions cut 6 bases from V and 1 base from J, with 19 bases between. CDR3 size: 16 residues. CDR3 in amino acids: CSASGHGDASNQPQHF. DNA for the CDR3: TGCAGTGCCTCGGGACATGGGGACGCAAGCAATCAGCCCCAGCATTTT.

This clonotype appeared once. V is TRBV5-1 and J is TRBJ2-1; tentatively, D is TRBD2 (6 bases). V was trimmed by 5 bases and J by 3 bases, leaving 15 bases between them. The CDR3 runs 15 residues. The germline V gene encodes CDR1 SGHRS and CDR2 YFSETQ. This CDR3 reads CASRGGESGYNEQFF. In DNA, the CDR3 is TGCGCCAGCAGGGGGGGAGAGAGCGGCTACAATGAGCAGTTCTTC.

This clonotype was seen a few times. The chain uses TRBV4-2 and TRBJ1-4; D gene uncertain. Germline CDR1 and CDR2: LGHNA and YNFKEQ. This CDR3 has 15 amino acids. The V end lost 0 bases, the J end lost 0 bases, and 5 bases lay between the germline ends. In DNA form, the CDR3 reads TGTGCCAGCAGCCAAGACGTAGCAACTAATGAAAAACTGTTTTTT. This codes for CASSQDVATNEKLFF.

This clonotype came up once. V is TRBV27 and J is TRBJ2-3; weak D call: TRBD2 (5 bases). The CDR3 loop spans 15 amino acids. With 6 bases removed from V and 4 bases from J, the gap between germline ends came to 17 bases. Germline CDR1 is MNHEY and CDR2 is SMNVEV (reference sequence). CDR3 nucleotides: TGTGCCAGCAGCGCACCGGGAAGGCCCCCAGATACGCAGTATTTT. It is translated as CASSAPGRPPDTQYF.

This rearrangement joins TRBV4-1 to TRBJ2-3; the D gene is possibly TRBD2 (5 bases). The germline V and J ends were trimmed by 0 bases and 0 bases, with 13 bases remaining between them. This CDR3 has 17 residues. Germline loops: CDR1 MGHRA, CDR2 YSYEKL. The DNA of the CDR3 is TGCGCCAGCAGCCAAGAAGGGAGCGTCACTAGCACAGATACGCAGTATTTT. Residues: CASSQEGSVTSTDTQYF.

Only one count was recorded for this clonotype. The chain uses TRBV12-3 or TRBV12-4 and TRBJ2-1; 7 bases align to TRBD2. The CDR3 is 16 amino acids. V lost 6 bases and J lost 4; bases outside the gene matches: 12. CDR3 protein: CASRVSVTSNYNEQFF. The CDR3 DNA reads as TGTGCCAGCAGGGTAAGCGTGACTAGCAATTACAATGAGCAGTTCTTC.

This sequence joins TRBV5-1 and TRBJ1-1, with D possibly being TRBD1 (5 bases). Between the trimmed V and J ends, which lost 0 bases and 1 base, there was a span of 10 bases. The germline CDR1 and CDR2 sequences are SGHRS and YFSETQ. The CDR3 loop spans 15 amino acids. The CDR3 DNA follows: TGCGCCAGCAGCTTGGTTGGCAGGGAGAACACTGAAGCTTTCTTT. As protein: CASSLVGRENTEAFF.

The genes are TRBV2 and TRBJ2-5; no clear D. Germline V gives CDR1 SNHLY, CDR2 FYNNEI. Deletions cut 6 bases from V and 1 base from J, with 12 bases between. This CDR3 contains 14 residues. The CDR3 reads CASRETEVQETQYF. DNA for the CDR3: TGTGCCAGCAGGGAGACCGAAGTCCAAGAGACCCAGTACTTC.

V gene TRBV27 combines with J gene TRBJ2-5; D is tentatively TRBD1 or TRBD2 (5 bases each). CDR1 is MNHEY and CDR2 is SMNVEV in the germline V gene (reference sequence). Trimming stripped 6 bases from V and 5 bases from J, with 16 bases between. CDR3 length: 14 residues. The CDR3, as DNA: TGTGCCAGCAGGGGGGTAGGTCGCGGTGAGACCCAGTACTTC. Translation gives CASRGVGRGETQYF.

The chain couples TRBV20-1 to TRBJ2-7; D is perhaps TRBD1 (6 bases). Germline-derived CDR1 and CDR2 are DFQATT and SNEGSKA (reference sequence). V was pared by 6 bases and J by 0 bases, with 12 bases between. The CDR3 runs 13 residues. Written as DNA, the CDR3 is TGCAGTGCGCGGACAGCTAGCTCCTACGAGCAGTACTTC. Translation gives CSARTASSYEQYF.

This chain uses TRBV6-5 with TRBJ1-1; D is unclear. There are 14 residues in the CDR3. The germline gives CDR1 MNHEY, CDR2 SVGAGI. V gave up 0 bases and J gave up 0 bases, with 5 bases separating them. CDR3 sequence reads: CASSYSLVNTEAFF. The CDR3 DNA is TGTGCCAGCAGTTACTCTTTAGTGAACACTGAAGCTTTCTTT.

CDR3 residues: CSVHRGSQETQYF. The CDR3 nucleotides are TGCAGTGTCCACAGGGGTTCCCAAGAGACCCAGTACTTC. The chain couples TRBV20-1 to TRBJ2-5; 7 positions agree with TRBD1. The V gene end was trimmed by 7 bases and the J gene end by 1 base; junction bases not matched to a gene: 6. The CDR3 has 13 residues. The germline CDR1 and CDR2 sequences are DFQATT and SNEGSKA (reference sequence).

The chain couples TRBV20-1 to TRBJ2-3; D call uncertain. The germline CDR1 and CDR2 sequences are DFQATT and SNEGSKA (reference sequence). This CDR3 is 11 amino acids long. V lost 5 bases, J lost 2 bases, and 5 bases lay in between. For the CDR3, the DNA is TGCAGTGCTCCCGACACAGATACGCAGTATTTT. Protein: CSAPDTDTQYF.

J is TRBJ1-1 and V is TRBV12-3 or TRBV12-4; a possible D gene is TRBD1 (5 bases). Trimming cost V 7 bases and J 1 base, with 7 bases left between them. The CDR3 sequence is 12 residues long. CDR3: CASMGQNTEAFF. In nucleotides, the CDR3 is TGTGCCAGCATGGGGCAGAACACTGAAGCTTTCTTT.

The chain carries TRBV12-3 or TRBV12-4 and TRBJ1-5; possibly TRBD1 for D (6 bases). This CDR3 is built from 18 residues. Deletions cut 1 base from V and 2 bases from J, with 18 bases between. The CDR3 bases are TGTGCCAGCAGTTTAGGGGGCCGACGGGGGCGCGGCAATCAGCCCCAGCATTTT. Translated, it gives CASSLGGRRGRGNQPQHF.

The genes are TRBV5-4 and TRBJ2-3, with D tentatively TRBD1 (7 bases). The V end lost 3 bases, the J end lost 3 bases, and 20 bases lay between the germline ends. Germline values: CDR1 SGHNT, CDR2 YYREEE (reference sequence). The CDR3 sequence is 17 residues long. CDR3 sequence (DNA): TGTGCCAGCAGCTCCTTCGGGACAGCGGGCGTGACAGATACGCAGTATTTT. It encodes CASSSFGTAGVTDTQYF.

The chain has TRBV25-1 and TRBJ2-1, with 15 bases aligning to TRBD2. There are 15 residues in the CDR3. Looked up from germline, CDR1 is MGHDK and CDR2 is SYGVNS. After removal of 10 bases from V and 8 bases from J, the junction contained 9 bases not matched to a gene. DNA of the CDR3: TGTGCCAAAGGACTAGCGGGAGGGCCCTCGGATGAGCAGTTCTTC. It is translated as CAKGLAGGPSDEQFF.

The gene calls are TRBV5-1 and TRBJ2-5; D call uncertain. Germline V gene lookup returns CDR1 SGHRS and CDR2 YFSETQ. The germline V and J ends were trimmed by 2 bases and 2 bases, with 7 bases remaining between them. There are 13 residues in the CDR3. The CDR3: CASSFYNQETQYF. The CDR3 bases are TGCGCCAGCAGCTTTTATAATCAAGAGACCCAGTACTTC.